This entry lists 26 T cell receptor beta chains sequenced from one sample in a study of vaccination and CD4 T cells after COVID-19. These receptors have no identified antigens. At the Johns Hopkins FTIC core, DNA taken from cultured CD4+ T cells was sequenced by way of the Oncomine TCR Beta short-read assay. TCRdb independently ran MiXCR on the PCR reads; one entry per CDR3 protein. The top ten hold approximately 8.1% of the sample, which has more than 13,000 distinct CDR3 sequences, 50% to 70% seen once. This sample's treatment: roughly ten-day PBMC culture with coronavirus spike peptide pools or control peptides (ViraFEST assay). The starting material was CD4+ T cells from blood, cultured in vitro, obtained before SARS-CoV-2 vaccination. These receptors were obtained from a human donor who had recovered from COVID-19.

The chain employs TRBV6-5 and TRBJ1-5, with D unclear. V dropped 4 bases and J dropped 0 bases, with 10 bases sitting between them. The CDR3 is 15 residues long. Germline V gene lookup returns CDR1 MNHEY and CDR2 SVGAGI. The CDR3 coding sequence is TGTGCCAGCAGTTCGGGCAGGTTTAGCAATCAGCCCCAGCATTTT. It codes for CASSSGRFSNQPQHF.

V and J are TRBV12-3 or TRBV12-4 and TRBJ2-5, with TRBD1 matching over 7 bases. The length of the CDR3 is 14 residues. Trimming removed 8 bases from V and 1 base from J; junction bases left unmatched: 7. In nucleotides, the CDR3 is TGTGCCAGCGCACATGGGACAGCCCAAGAGACCCAGTACTTC. Amino acid sequence: CASAHGTAQETQYF.

The chain uses TRBV6-1 and TRBJ1-3; D remains unclear. This CDR3 region has 16 residues. Trimming removed 0 bases at V and 6 bases at J, with 15 bases between. Germline-derived CDR1 and CDR2 are MNHNS and SASEGT. As DNA, the CDR3 is TGTGCCAGCAGTGAAGCGGAGGGTTCGGATGTAAACACCATATATTTT. Translating it yields CASSEAEGSDVNTIYF.

This rearrangement joins TRBV28 to TRBJ1-5; D gene unclear. V was trimmed by 4 bases and J by 6 bases, leaving 10 bases between them. This CDR3 region has 13 residues. Germline V lookup: CDR1 MDHEN, CDR2 SYDVKM. CDR3 protein: CASSWGFSQPQHF. In DNA, the CDR3 is TGTGCCAGCAGTTGGGGTTTTAGTCAGCCCCAGCATTTT. The whole variable domain, remainder taken from reference TRBV28 and TRBJ1-5, is DVKVTQSSRYLVKRTGEKVFLECVQDMDHENMFWYRQDPGLGLRLIYFSYDVKMKEKGDIPEGYSVSREKKERFSLILESASTNQTSMYLCASSWGFSQPQHFGDGTRLSIL.

The chain links TRBV7-6 to TRBJ2-1, with 9 bases lining up with TRBD2. The trim removed 5 bases at V and 12 bases at J, leaving 14 bases unmatched. There are 15 residues in the CDR3. Germline V lookup: CDR1 SGHVS, CDR2 FNYEAQ. CDR3 region: CASSAAGTSMGRQFF. The CDR3 nucleotides read TGTGCCAGCAGCGCCGCCGGGACTAGCATGGGTCGGCAGTTCTTC.

The CDR3 reads CASSFRDRGNTDTQYF. The CDR3 DNA follows: TGTGCCAGCAGCTTTCGAGACAGGGGTAACACAGATACGCAGTATTTT. The J gene is TRBJ2-3, the V gene TRBV5-4; 8 positions match TRBD1. This CDR3 is 16 amino acids long. V shed 2 bases, J shed 2 bases, and the junction held 7 bases outside the gene matches. Per germline, CDR1 SGHNT and CDR2 YYREEE (reference sequence).

The chain employs TRBV2 and TRBJ1-5; TRBD1 agrees at 7 bases. V shed 6 bases and J 0 bases; nucleotides not matched to a gene: 8. Germline V gives CDR1 SNHLY, CDR2 FYNNEI. The CDR3 consists of 16 residues. CDR3 amino acids: CASSGQATYSNQPQHF. CDR3 coding DNA: TGTGCCAGCAGCGGACAGGCGACCTATAGCAATCAGCCCCAGCATTTT.

A few counts support this clonotype. This sequence joins TRBV7-9 and TRBJ1-2, with D hard to call. The CDR3 runs to 14 residues. Deletions cut 5 bases from V and 8 bases from J, with 18 bases between. Germline V gene sequence: CDR1 SEHNR, CDR2 FQNEAQ (reference sequence). This CDR3 reads CASSNRDPLRGYTF. CDR3 bases: TGTGCCAGCAGCAACCGCGACCCCTTGAGGGGCTACACCTTC.

The count of this clonotype is one. Here the CDR3 DNA reads TGTGCCAGCAGCCTACTCCCGGCGGGCACCGGGGAGCTGTTTTTT. Protein: CASSLLPAGTGELFF. The chain is built from TRBV7-2 and TRBJ2-2, with a tentative D call TRBD2 (5 bases). In germline, CDR1 is SGHTA, CDR2 FQGNSA. CDR3 length: 15 residues. V gave up 5 bases and J gave up 4 bases, with 14 bases separating them. Together with reference TRBV7-2 and TRBJ2-2, the CDR3 gives the full variable domain: GAGVSQSPSNKVTEKGKDVELRCDPISGHTALYWYRQSLGQGLEFLIYFQGNSAPDKSGLPSDRFSAERTGGSVSTLTIQRTQQEDSAVYLCASSLLPAGTGELFFGEGSRLTVL.

For the CDR3, the DNA is TGTGCCAGCAGCCCAGGACGAGACCAAGAGACCCAGTACTTC. Translated, it gives CASSPGRDQETQYF. The chain has TRBV5-8 and TRBJ2-5, with D hard to call. CDR1 SGHTS and CDR2 YDEGEE come from the germline V gene. V was cut by 4 bases and J by 0 bases, with 10 bases left in between. The CDR3 has 14 amino acids.

V is TRBV7-2 and J is TRBJ1-2; 7 bases line up with TRBD1. Trimming cost V 3 bases and J 2 bases; bases outside gene matches: 3. This CDR3 is built from 14 residues. CDR1 SGHTA and CDR2 FQGNSA come from the germline V gene. The CDR3 reads CASSFNRGNYGYTF. DNA of the CDR3: TGTGCCAGCAGCTTTAACAGGGGCAACTATGGCTACACCTTC. The full variable domain, with the rest looked up from reference TRBV7-2 and TRBJ1-2, is GAGVSQSPSNKVTEKGKDVELRCDPISGHTALYWYRQSLGQGLEFLIYFQGNSAPDKSGLPSDRFSAERTGGSVSTLTIQRTQQEDSAVYLCASSFNRGNYGYTFGSGTRLTVV.

This sequence joins TRBV24-1 and TRBJ2-1; possibly TRBD1 for D (5 bases). The V gene lost 4 bases and the J gene lost 11 bases, with 11 bases spanning the gap. This CDR3 contains 12 residues. The germline V gene encodes CDR1 KGHDR and CDR2 SFDVKD. Here the CDR3 DNA reads TGTGCCACCAGTGAAACGGACATCAAGCAGTTCTTC. Amino acids: CATSETDIKQFF.

The genes are TRBV7-2 and TRBJ2-5; TRBD1 matches at 10 bases. This CDR3 comprises 14 residues. The germline V gene has CDR1 SGHTA and CDR2 FQGNSA. The V gene end was trimmed by 5 bases and the J gene end by 3 bases; junction bases not matched to a gene: 3. This chain's CDR3 is CASSRDRGEETQYF. Written as DNA, the CDR3 is TGTGCCAGCAGCCGGGACAGGGGCGAAGAGACCCAGTACTTC.

This clonotype was seen only a few times. The chain has TRBV20-1 and TRBJ1-6, with 9 nucleotides matching TRBD1. CDR1 is DFQATT, CDR2 SNEGSKA, per germline (reference sequence). With 6 bases clipped from V and 8 bases from J, the junction kept 5 bases outside the gene matches. The CDR3 sequence is 13 residues long. For the CDR3, the DNA is TGCAGTGCCGGGACAGGGAGGGATTCACCCCTCCACTTT. Amino acids: CSAGTGRDSPLHF.

This clonotype was observed a few times. The rearrangement uses TRBV20-1 and TRBJ2-3, with 15 nucleotides matching TRBD2. The CDR3 has 15 residues. V shed 3 bases, J shed 9 bases, and the junction held 7 bases outside the gene matches. Germline values: CDR1 DFQATT, CDR2 SNEGSKA (reference sequence). CDR3 DNA: TGCAGTGCTAGGCGGACTAGCGGGAGGGCCTTAACGCAGTATTTT. Translation: CSARRTSGRALTQYF.

The chain recombines TRBV5-8 with TRBJ2-6; unclear D gene. Germline CDR1 and CDR2: SGHTS and YDEGEE. The CDR3 consists of 13 residues. V shed 7 bases and J shed 0 bases, with 5 bases lying between them. The CDR3 protein is CASGVSGANVLTF. CDR3 in DNA: TGTGCCAGCGGCGTCTCTGGGGCCAACGTCCTGACTTTC.

This clonotype was recorded only once. This chain joins TRBV11-3 and TRBJ2-1, with 7 bases that match TRBD2. In germline, CDR1 is SGHNT, CDR2 YENEEA. The J segment lost 7 bases and the V segment lost 4 bases, leaving 10 bases of the junction unmatched. The CDR3 has 15 residues. The CDR3: CASSSGGTKANEQFF. CDR3 bases: TGTGCCAGCAGCTCTGGGGGGACTAAAGCTAATGAGCAGTTCTTC.

V gene TRBV7-3 combines with J gene TRBJ1-1; TRBD1 matches at 7 bases. The V segment lost 1 base and the J segment 7 bases; nucleotides outside the gene matches: 3. The CDR3 has 13 amino acids. Germline V gene lookup returns CDR1 SGHTA and CDR2 FQGTGA. CDR3 sequence (DNA): TGTGCCAGCAGCTTAAACAGGGGTGGTGAAGCTTTCTTT. Its protein is CASSLNRGGEAFF.

A remark on this clonotype: One junction end disagrees with the germline gene, perhaps due to a read error. The gene calls are TRBV7-2 and TRBJ2-7, with TRBD2 matching 12 bases. This CDR3 contains 16 residues. In germline, CDR1 is SGHTA, CDR2 FQGNSA. The chain's CDR3 is CASSQGGTSGYYEQYF. The CDR3 coding sequence is TGCGCCAGCAGCCAGGGTGGGACTAGCGGGTACTACGAGCAGTACTTC.

V usage is TRBV6-5 and J usage is TRBJ2-1; 9 nucleotides match TRBD2. Trimming removed 4 bases from V and 0 bases from J; junction bases left unmatched: 4. Germline V gene data show CDR1 as MNHEY and CDR2 as SVGAGI. The CDR3 covers 16 residues. CDR3 bases: TGTGCCAGCAGTTCTCTAGCGGGGAGCTCCTACAATGAGCAGTTCTTC. It translates to CASSSLAGSSYNEQFF.

The rearrangement joins TRBV6-2 or TRBV6-3 to TRBJ1-1, with 12 bases that match TRBD1. Germline CDR1 MNHEY, CDR2 SVGEGT. This CDR3 contains 19 residues. Losses at the gene ends were 2 bases for V and 0 bases for J; bases not matched to a gene: 10. CDR3 region: CASSYPTGTGGEVNTEAFF. In DNA form, the CDR3 reads TGTGCCAGCAGTTACCCAACCGGGACAGGGGGCGAGGTGAACACTGAAGCTTTCTTT.

This chain links TRBV7-2 with TRBJ1-3; D remains unclear. There are 18 residues in the CDR3. Germline lookup yields CDR1 SGHTA and CDR2 FQGNSA. Trimming pared 5 bases from V and 0 bases from J, leaving 20 bases between. The CDR3 loop is CASSTRVPHGTSGNTIYF. Written as DNA, the CDR3 is TGTGCCAGCAGCACCAGAGTCCCCCATGGCACCTCTGGAAACACCATATATTTT. The entire variable domain, with the rest obtained from reference TRBV7-2 and TRBJ1-3, is as follows: GAGVSQSPSNKVTEKGKDVELRCDPISGHTALYWYRQSLGQGLEFLIYFQGNSAPDKSGLPSDRFSAERTGGSVSTLTIQRTQQEDSAVYLCASSTRVPHGTSGNTIYFGEGSWLTVV.

The genes are TRBV27 and TRBJ1-2; 7 positions match TRBD1. The CDR3 totals 13 residues. Trimming removed 3 bases from V and 8 bases from J; junction bases left unmatched: 6. The germline V gene has CDR1 MNHEY and CDR2 SMNVEV (reference sequence). CDR3 residues: CASSLTGLGGYTF. CDR3 coding DNA: TGTGCCAGCAGTTTGACAGGGCTGGGAGGCTACACCTTC.

This clonotype has more than one count but fewer than ten. The DNA for the CDR3 is TGTGCCAGCAGTAGGGGGGGACCTGGAAACACCATATATTTT. Residues: CASSRGGPGNTIYF. V and J are TRBV6-2 or TRBV6-3 and TRBJ1-3, with a weak D call TRBD1 (6 bases). V shed 5 bases and J shed 2 bases, with 10 bases lying between them. Germline V gene lookup returns CDR1 MNHEY and CDR2 SVGEGT. The CDR3 has 14 residues.

There are a few counts of this clonotype. V gene TRBV7-2 combines with J gene TRBJ1-1; TRBD1 matches at 10 bases. Germline trimming cut 4 bases from V and 5 bases from J; bases unmatched to any gene: 7. The CDR3 length is 15 residues. Germline V gene sequence: CDR1 SGHTA, CDR2 FQGNSA. The CDR3 nucleotides are TGTGCCAGCAGCTCAGACAGGGGGCGGAGAACTGAAGCTTTCTTT. Its protein is CASSSDRGRRTEAFF. Full variable domain (remainder filled in from reference TRBV7-2 and TRBJ1-1): GAGVSQSPSNKVTEKGKDVELRCDPISGHTALYWYRQSLGQGLEFLIYFQGNSAPDKSGLPSDRFSAERTGGSVSTLTIQRTQQEDSAVYLCASSSDRGRRTEAFFGQGTRLTVV.

This chain joins TRBV11-2 and TRBJ1-1; TRBD1 might be the D (5 bases). The V and J ends lost 0 bases and 0 bases respectively, with 14 bases between them. Germline V gene lookup returns CDR1 SGHAT and CDR2 FQNNGV. The CDR3 contains 17 residues. The chain's CDR3 is CASSLDLWEGVNTEAFF. The CDR3 DNA is TGTGCCAGCAGCTTAGATTTATGGGAAGGGGTGAACACTGAAGCTTTCTTT.